This T cell receptor beta chain was recovered during a study of T-cell memory formation after mild COVID-19. Study-wide results and caveats: Pre-infection memory harbored some responding clones, suggesting cross-reactive memory joined.

One entry per CDR3 protein, called by TCRdb with MiXCR from the 5' RACE reads. The sample lists about 470,000 distinct CDR3 sequences; roughly 18% were seen once. The length of the CDR3 is 15 residues. V lost 3 bases, J lost 6 bases, and 7 bases stayed unmatched. This clonotype was detected only a few times. Its antigen is not known. Specimen: PBMCs or a T cell subset sorted from them (not recorded which). J is TRBJ2-3 and V is TRBV12-3 or TRBV12-4; 9 nucleotides align to TRBD2. This sequence originates from an adult woman who had mild COVID-19 (a few samples of this study predate the infection). Cell type and time point are not known. CDR3: CASSLWLAGSDTQYF. The CDR3 nucleotides read TGTGCCAGCAGTTTGTGGCTAGCGGGAAGCGATACGCAGTATTTT.